These 29 T cell receptor beta chains were sequenced from one sample in a study of early T cells in non-severe SARS-CoV-2 infection. TCRdb re-derived calls from the 5' RACE reads in MiXCR, one entry per CDR3 protein. Seen here are about 33,000 distinct CDR3 sequences, more than 6% observed once, and the top ten hold about 3.8%. Source material: whole blood. Receptors were obtained from an adult who was a healthcare worker with PCR-confirmed SARS-CoV-2 infection or an uninfected control (not recorded which).

At least ten counts were recorded for this clonotype. This sequence joins TRBV7-2 and TRBJ2-1, with TRBD1 matching over 7 bases. The CDR3 loop spans 14 amino acids. The J segment lost 9 bases and the V segment lost 5 bases, leaving 10 bases of the junction unmatched. Germline V gene sequence: CDR1 SGHTA, CDR2 FQGNSA. This CDR3 reads CASSTGVGSGEQFF. CDR3 sequence (DNA): TGTGCCAGCAGCACAGGGGTCGGCTCCGGTGAGCAGTTCTTC.

This clonotype was counted at least ten times. The chain uses TRBV4-1 and TRBJ2-7, with TRBD1 matching 8 bases. Germline CDR1 reads MGHRA; CDR2 reads YSYEKL. V lost 0 bases and J lost 4; bases outside the gene matches: 5. The CDR3 contains 15 residues. CDR3 sequence: CASSQEGQGGYEQYF. For the CDR3, the DNA is TGCGCCAGCAGCCAAGAAGGACAGGGAGGTTACGAGCAGTACTTC.

This chain joins TRBV20-1 and TRBJ1-6; 8 positions match TRBD1. Trimming removed 1 base from V and 10 bases from J; junction bases left unmatched: 9. Per germline, CDR1 DFQATT and CDR2 SNEGSKA (reference sequence). This CDR3 has 15 residues. CDR3 in amino acids: CSARGGTGDQSPLHF. The CDR3, as DNA: TGCAGTGCTAGAGGAGGGACAGGCGATCAATCACCCCTCCACTTT.

This clonotype was picked up a small number of times. The V gene is TRBV6-5, the J gene TRBJ1-2; D is possibly TRBD1 (5 bases). CDR3 length equals 14 residues. Per germline, CDR1 MNHEY and CDR2 SVGAGI. Trimming pared 10 bases from V and 5 bases from J, leaving 20 bases between. The CDR3 sequence is CATKTAGSIYGYTF. The CDR3 coding sequence is TGTGCCACCAAAACGGCAGGGAGTATTTATGGCTACACCTTC.

Ten or more counts support this clonotype. The chain has TRBV12-3 or TRBV12-4 and TRBJ2-7, with D perhaps TRBD1 (7 bases). V was pared by 6 bases and J by 7 bases, with 19 bases between. The CDR3 contains 14 residues. Here the CDR3 reads CASSLVEGAGEQYF. CDR3 nucleotide sequence: TGTGCCAGCAGCTTGGTGGAGGGGGCAGGGGAGCAGTACTTC.

This clonotype was detected many times. This chain links TRBV28 with TRBJ2-3; 7 positions agree with TRBD1. The J segment lost 2 bases and the V segment lost 6 bases, leaving 2 bases of the junction unmatched. CDR3 size: 13 residues. The germline CDR1 and CDR2 sequences are MDHEN and SYDVKM. DNA for the CDR3: TGTGCCAGCAGCACAGGGGACACAGATACGCAGTATTTT. It specifies CASSTGDTDTQYF. Full variable domain (outside the CDR3, taken from reference TRBV28 and TRBJ2-3): DVKVTQSSRYLVKRTGEKVFLECVQDMDHENMFWYRQDPGLGLRLIYFSYDVKMKEKGDIPEGYSVSREKKERFSLILESASTNQTSMYLCASSTGDTDTQYFGPGTRLTVL.

This chain uses TRBV7-9 with TRBJ1-1; 7 bases are shared with TRBD1. Trimming took 1 base from V and 0 from J; bases not matched to a gene: 8. This CDR3 region has 17 residues. Germline values: CDR1 SEHNR, CDR2 FQNEAQ (reference sequence). Written as DNA, the CDR3 is TGTGCCAGCAGCTTAGTTGGGGGGACAGACATGAACACTGAAGCTTTCTTT. Residues: CASSLVGGTDMNTEAFF.

The J gene is TRBJ2-1, the V gene TRBV5-1; 9 positions agree with TRBD1. With V trimmed by 2 bases and J by 6 bases, 6 bases remained unmatched. The CDR3 has 15 amino acids. Germline V gives CDR1 SGHRS, CDR2 YFSETQ. The CDR3 spells CASSFGQGWLNEQFF. As DNA, the CDR3 is TGCGCCAGCAGCTTCGGACAGGGGTGGCTCAATGAGCAGTTCTTC.

Ten or more counts support this clonotype. The chain links TRBV6-5 to TRBJ1-4, with D uncertain. The CDR3 consists of 15 residues. Germline CDR1 is MNHEY and CDR2 is SVGAGI. Trimming removed 2 bases at V and 2 bases at J, with 9 bases between. The CDR3 loop is CASSYVGSTNEKLFF. CDR3 sequence (DNA): TGTGCCAGCAGTTACGTCGGATCTACTAATGAAAAACTGTTTTTT.

This clonotype was counted many times. This chain links TRBV6-6 with TRBJ2-1; perhaps D is TRBD1 or TRBD2 (7 bases each). Trimming stripped 7 bases from V and 4 bases from J, with 11 bases between. The CDR3 contains 13 residues. The germline CDR1 and CDR2 sequences are MNHNY and SVGAGI (reference sequence). CDR3 DNA sequence: TGTGCCAGCACAGGGGGGGGGTACAATGAGCAGTTCTTC. This gives the protein CASTGGGYNEQFF.

This clonotype was recorded at least ten times. The genes are TRBV6-9 and TRBJ2-4; 12 bases fit TRBD2. The V and J ends lost 6 bases and 8 bases, in that order; junction bases with no gene match: 17. CDR3 length equals 18 residues. Per the germline V gene, CDR1 is MNHGY and CDR2 is SVAAGI. The CDR3 is CASSPSPLAGGKWDIQYF. As DNA, the CDR3 is TGTGCCAGCAGCCCCAGCCCACTAGCGGGAGGTAAATGGGACATTCAGTACTTC.

As to this clonotype: A much larger clone lies one base from this, so it may be a read error. This chain joins TRBV3-1 and TRBJ1-1; 7 bases fit TRBD1. The CDR3 has 17 amino acids. CDR1 and CDR2 (germline): LGHDT, YNNKEL (reference sequence). CDR3: CANSPARGNKVNTEAFF. The CDR3 DNA reads TGTGCCAACAGCCCAGCCAGGGGGAATAAGGTGAACACTGAAGCTTTCTTT. The whole variable domain, filled in from reference TRBV3-1 and TRBJ1-1, reads DTAVSQTPKYLVTQMGNDKSIKCEQNLGHDTMYWYKQDSKKFLKIMFSYNNKELIINETVPNRFSPKSPDKAHLNLHINSLELGDSAVYFCANSPARGNKVNTEAFFGQGTRLTVV.

This clonotype was observed a few times. The chain recombines TRBV5-1 with TRBJ1-5; D not certain. V dropped 0 bases and J dropped 3 bases, with 7 bases sitting between them. CDR1 SGHRS and CDR2 YFSETQ come from the germline V gene. The CDR3 consists of 14 residues. CDR3 region: CASSLESFNQPQHF. CDR3 sequence (DNA): TGCGCCAGCAGCTTGGAAAGCTTCAATCAGCCCCAGCATTTT.

At least ten counts were recorded for this clonotype. The chain uses TRBV11-2 and TRBJ2-5, with D uncertain. The CDR3 is 14 amino acids. V lost 1 base and J 4 bases, leaving 10 bases between the germline ends. CDR1 is SGHAT and CDR2 is FQNNGV in the germline V gene. CDR3 residues: CASSLAVGTETQYF. Here the CDR3 DNA reads TGTGCCAGCAGCTTAGCAGTGGGAACAGAGACCCAGTACTTC.

This clonotype is medium-sized by share. The chain is built from TRBV20-1 and TRBJ1-1; no firm D call. Trimming took 6 bases from V and 1 from J, leaving 12 bases between them. CDR1 and CDR2 from the germline V gene are DFQATT and SNEGSKA (reference sequence). This CDR3 spans 13 amino acids. Here the CDR3 reads CSAPLKGNTEAFF. CDR3 in DNA: TGCAGTGCCCCTTTGAAGGGGAACACTGAAGCTTTCTTT.

This clonotype was seen repeatedly, ten times or more. The chain carries TRBV5-4 and TRBJ2-2, with 7 bases lining up with TRBD2. In germline, CDR1 is SGHNT, CDR2 YYREEE (reference sequence). Losses at the gene ends were 6 bases for V and 4 bases for J; bases not matched to a gene: 12. There are 16 residues in the CDR3. CDR3 sequence: CASTPGGGGGTGELFF. The CDR3, as DNA: TGTGCCAGCACCCCGGGCGGGGGAGGCGGCACCGGGGAGCTGTTTTTT.

The sample holds many counts of this clonotype. The chain joins TRBV5-1 to TRBJ1-1; D possibly corresponds to TRBD1 (5 bases). CDR1 SGHRS and CDR2 YFSETQ come from the germline V gene. The CDR3 sequence is 11 residues long. The V end was cut by 0 bases, the J end by 9 bases, with 6 bases between. The CDR3 nucleotides read TGCGCCAGCAGCTTGGCGGGGCAAGCTTTCTTT. This codes for CASSLAGQAFF.

This clonotype has ten or more counts. The germline gene is not matched at one end of the junction; a read error may be the cause. V and J are TRBV29-1 and TRBJ1-2; D remains ambiguous. The length of the CDR3 is 14 residues. The germline CDR1 and CDR2 sequences are SQVTM and ANQGSEA. The CDR3 loop reads CSVEVGSRGYGYTF. In DNA, the CDR3 is TGCAGCGTGGAAGTGGGAAGCCGCGGCTATGGCTACACCTTC.

This clonotype was counted ten times or more. The rearrangement joins TRBV4-1 to TRBJ2-7; D call uncertain. The CDR3 contains 13 residues. The germline gives CDR1 MGHRA, CDR2 YSYEKL. Between the trimmed V and J ends, which lost 4 bases and 1 base, there was a span of 8 bases. The CDR3 DNA reads TGCGCCAGCAGCCCGACACTGTCCTACGAGCAGTACTTC. Protein sequence: CASSPTLSYEQYF.

This clonotype was seen at least ten times. J is TRBJ2-3 and V is TRBV7-9; TRBD1 might be the D (6 bases). CDR1 and CDR2 from the germline V gene are SEHNR and FQNEAQ (reference sequence). V lost 7 bases and J lost 0, with 14 bases in between. CDR3 length: 15 amino acids. The DNA of the CDR3 is TGTGCCAGCACCGGGACACTGACTAGCACAGATACGCAGTATTTT. Protein sequence: CASTGTLTSTDTQYF. The entire variable domain, with the rest obtained from reference TRBV7-9 and TRBJ2-3, is as follows: DTGVSQNPRHKITKRGQNVTFRCDPISEHNRLYWYRQTLGQGPEFLTYFQNEAQLEKSRLLSDRFSAERPKGSFSTLEIQRTEQGDSAMYLCASTGTLTSTDTQYFGPGTRLTVL.

At least ten counts were recorded for this clonotype. The rearrangement uses TRBV2 and TRBJ1-5; D is uncertain. CDR1 is SNHLY, CDR2 FYNNEI, per germline. This CDR3 has 13 amino acids. V lost 4 bases and J 6 bases, leaving 10 bases between the germline ends. The CDR3 DNA reads as TGTGCCAGCAGTGCCCATGGTAGTCAGCCCCAGCATTTT. Translating gives CASSAHGSQPQHF.

This clonotype was seen at least ten times. This chain uses TRBV10-3 with TRBJ1-1; 8 nucleotides line up with TRBD1. This CDR3 has 17 amino acids. V lost 5 bases to trimming and J lost 3 bases; unmatched junction nucleotides: 14. The germline gives CDR1 ENHRY, CDR2 SYGVKD. The chain's CDR3 is CAISSSATGEKDTEAFF. For the CDR3, the DNA is TGTGCCATCAGTTCCTCCGCGACAGGGGAAAAGGACACTGAAGCTTTCTTT.

In this sample, this clonotype turned up many times. The chain couples TRBV29-1 to TRBJ2-7; no reliable D call. Germline loops: CDR1 SQVTM, CDR2 ANQGSEA. The CDR3 runs 14 residues. Trimming took off 0 bases at V and 6 bases at J, with 15 bases between the two ends. Written as DNA, the CDR3 is TGCAGCGTTGAAGATCGCGGTGGAAATGGCGAGCAGTACTTC. This sequence encodes CSVEDRGGNGEQYF.

This clonotype was recorded at least ten times. This sequence joins TRBV28 and TRBJ1-1; D is uncertain. Germline V lookup: CDR1 MDHEN, CDR2 SYDVKM. V lost 3 bases, J lost 4 bases, and 15 bases lay in between. This CDR3 is built from 15 residues. The CDR3: CASSFLALEGTEAFF. CDR3 DNA sequence: TGTGCCAGCAGTTTTTTGGCCCTTGAGGGCACTGAAGCTTTCTTT.

This clonotype was found a few times. The chain recombines TRBV29-1 with TRBJ2-5; 8 bases map to TRBD1. Trimming cost V 7 bases and J 1 base; bases outside gene matches: 5. Germline CDR1 SQVTM, CDR2 ANQGSEA. This CDR3 comprises 13 residues. DNA of the CDR3: TGCAGCGCTGACAGGGGAACCCAAGAGACCCAGTACTTC. This codes for CSADRGTQETQYF.

This clonotype showed up many times. The gene calls are TRBV20-1 and TRBJ2-5; 11 nucleotides line up with TRBD2. Germline V gene sequence: CDR1 DFQATT, CDR2 SNEGSKA (reference sequence). This CDR3 comprises 12 residues. CDR3 in DNA: TGCAGGACTAGCGGGACGGGTGAGACCCAGTACTTC. Translating gives CRTSGTGETQYF.

Sample share makes this clonotype medium-sized. This sequence joins TRBV19 and TRBJ2-2; 7 bases line up with TRBD2. The CDR3 contains 13 residues. J was trimmed by 7 bases and V by 5 bases; bases with no gene match: 4. From germline, CDR1 is LNHDA and CDR2 SQIVND (reference sequence). CDR3 residues: CASSAPGGGELFF. In DNA form, the CDR3 reads TGTGCCAGTAGTGCCCCGGGAGGCGGGGAGCTGTTTTTT.

This clonotype was counted many times. This sequence joins TRBV30 and TRBJ2-1; D ambiguous. The CDR3 consists of 11 residues. V dropped 3 bases and J dropped 4 bases, with 4 bases sitting between them. Germline V gene data show CDR1 as GTSNPN and CDR2 as SVGIG (reference sequence). This chain's CDR3 is CAWSPYNEQFF. The DNA of the CDR3 is TGTGCCTGGAGCCCGTACAATGAGCAGTTCTTC.

Notes on this clonotype: A much larger clonotype is one base distant, so this may be a read error. The V gene is TRBV20-1, the J gene TRBJ2-7, with TRBD2 identical over 7 bases. The V gene's germline CDR1 is DFQATT and CDR2 SNEGSKA (reference sequence). This CDR3 region has 15 residues. CDR3 in amino acids: CSAGPWRGTTYEQNF. CDR3 nucleotide sequence: TGCAGTGCTGGCCCCTGGCGGGGGACTACCTACGAGCAGAACTTC.